This T cell receptor (beta chain) emerged from a study of response to subunit inactivated influenza vaccine. V was clipped by 0 bases and J by 4 bases, with 7 bases between them. CDR1 LGHNA and CDR2 YNFKEQ come from the germline V gene. The CDR3 is made up of 13 amino acids. Overall study findings and caveats: It was the authors' suggestion that each seasonal influenza vaccination recruits few new T cells.

A note on this clonotype: As yet, its antigen is unknown.

MiXCR was run by TCRdb on the RT-PCR reads, yielding one entry per CDR3 protein. The sample includes approximately 700,000 distinct CDR3 sequences, roughly 14% of them seen just once. The source is a man between 45 and 60 years old who received an inactivated influenza vaccine. The chain recombines TRBV4-2 with TRBJ2-7, with D uncertain. The sequencing used PBMCs from blood, collected roughly 15 days before vaccination. The CDR3 loop reads CASSQDLQYEQYF. The CDR3 DNA sequence: TGTGCCAGCAGCCAAGATTTGCAATACGAGCAGTACTTC.